This TCR beta chain comes out of a study of blood T cell repertoires in COVID-19. Turning to the study itself: Donors in the United States, Italy and Spain gave samples during acute or convalescent COVID-19. From T cells, B-cell-depleted T cells, or PBMCs came the material, which was cDNA or gDNA.

Participants' reported clinical history set cohort assignment. Using immunoSEQ multiplex PCR, the repertoire was profiled, and TCRdb retains in-frame clones only, with some absent. Here the sample spans about 160,000 clones, about 85% being singletons. The sample taken for sequencing was PBMCs or T cells enriched from blood (not recorded which). This sequence was found in a woman aged 50 to 65 who had recovered from COVID-19.

The CDR3 nucleotides are TGTGCCAGCAGCTTAGACCGCGGGATAAGCACAGATACGCAGTATTTT. Residues: CASSLDRGISTDTQYF. V is TRBV7-2 and J is TRBJ2-3; D might be TRBD2 (6 bases). Trimming removed 1 base from V and 0 bases from J, with 11 bases in between. The CDR3 has 16 residues. Germline loops: CDR1 SGHTA, CDR2 FQGNSA.